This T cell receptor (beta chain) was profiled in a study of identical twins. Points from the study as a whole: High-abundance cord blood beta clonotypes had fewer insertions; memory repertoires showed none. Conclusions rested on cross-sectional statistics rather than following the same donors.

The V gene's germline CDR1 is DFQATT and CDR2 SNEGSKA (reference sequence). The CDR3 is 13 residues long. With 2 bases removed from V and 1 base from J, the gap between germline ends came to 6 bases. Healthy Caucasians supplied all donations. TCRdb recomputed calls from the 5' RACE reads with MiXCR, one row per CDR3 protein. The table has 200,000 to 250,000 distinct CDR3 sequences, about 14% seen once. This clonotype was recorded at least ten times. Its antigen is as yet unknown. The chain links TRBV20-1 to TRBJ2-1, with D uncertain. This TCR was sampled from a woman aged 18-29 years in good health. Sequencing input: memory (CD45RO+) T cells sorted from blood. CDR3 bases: TGCAGTGCTAGAATTGTTTCCTACAATGAGCAGTTCTTC. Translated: CSARIVSYNEQFF.